This T cell receptor (beta chain) derives from a study of blood T cell repertoires in COVID-19. As for the study in general: Samples representing acute and convalescent COVID-19 were sourced from the United States, Italy and Spain.

This CDR3 has 16 amino acids. Germline values: CDR1 MNHNY, CDR2 SVGAGI (reference sequence). With V trimmed by 0 bases and J by 5 bases, 6 bases remained unmatched. This clone showed up just once. TCRdb's table, derived via immunoSEQ multiplex PCR, lists solely in-frame clones and lacks some. The repertoire consists of about 130,000 clones, with roughly 79% occurring once and the leading ten covering roughly 20%. This sequence was found in a man older than 75 with acute or convalescent COVID-19. Sequencing was carried out using peripheral blood. This chain joins TRBV6-6 and TRBJ1-1; 10 bases map to TRBD1. CDR3 sequence (DNA): TGTGCCAGCAGTTACTCGAGACGGGACAGGGGAACTGAAGCTTTCTTT. Encoded protein: CASSYSRRDRGTEAFF.